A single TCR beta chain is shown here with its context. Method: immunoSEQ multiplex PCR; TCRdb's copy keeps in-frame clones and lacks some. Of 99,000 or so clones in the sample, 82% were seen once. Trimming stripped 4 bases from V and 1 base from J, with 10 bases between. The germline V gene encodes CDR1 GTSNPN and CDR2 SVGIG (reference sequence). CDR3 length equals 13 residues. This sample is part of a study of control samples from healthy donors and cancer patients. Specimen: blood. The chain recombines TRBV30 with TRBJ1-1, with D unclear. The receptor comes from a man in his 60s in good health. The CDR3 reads CAWMPAPNTEAFF. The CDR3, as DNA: TGTGCCTGGATGCCCGCCCCGAACACTGAAGCTTTCTTT.